This TCR beta chain was recovered during a study of blood T cell repertoires in COVID-19 (dated by TCRdb to about 2020). Study-level background: The collaborator samples originated in the United States, Italy and Spain and spanned the acute and convalescent phases of COVID-19. Deeply sampled blood TCRbeta repertoires from subjects exposed to, actively infected with, or recovered from COVID-19 were included in the dataset. A de-identified subject ID, COVID-19 status, age in years and sex were almost always included in the sample metadata. Samples came from the ongoing ImmuneRACE study (first 160 participants) plus 1,254 subjects from 6 global collaborators. The repertoires were released in a freely available public database intended as a resource for research on the immune response to SARS-CoV-2. Where available, HLA class I and class II types were taken from metadata supplied by the sample provider and were not determined by assay-based typing. The prospective study material was composed of cDNA or gDNA derived from T cells, B-cell-depleted T cells, or PBMCs. Broad study findings and their caveats: Clinical and demographic metadata were provided uncurated, with the amount varying by source and participant.

The immunoSEQ Assay, a bias-controlled multiplex PCR, was used to amplify TCRbeta CDR3 regions from genomic DNA. The study's own analysis went as follows. Nucleated cell counts per sample were estimated from amplification of reference gene primers within the assay. To quantify the absolute abundance of each unique TCRbeta CDR3 rearrangement, sequence reads were collapsed and filtered. For each sample, productive Simpson clonality was calculated as the square root of Simpson's diversity index across productive rearrangements. TCRdb carries this immuneACCESS record with in-frame sequences only. Its versions omit some clonotypes, under half of them owing to an unresolved V gene in the studies checked, with the rest unexplained. D and trimming come from the DNA, and the V and J calls and clone size come from that table. Here the sample has just over 250,000 clones; roughly 86% occur a single time. Of the sample, about 9.2% is held by the ten largest clones.

Reading from cysteine to phenylalanine, the CDR3 counts 15 amino acids. This entry keeps only the CDR3 DNA: 45 bases, framed from base 1. Reading the germline V gene gives CDR1 SGHRS and CDR2 YFSETQ. Unmatched junction bases come to 5, with V trimmed by 4 bases and J by 1 base. As regards this clone: The target of this receptor is not known. One base away there is no much larger clone; base qualities are not given.

Another Seattle source contributed samples from volunteer blood donors who had recovered from COVID-19. The collaborating institutions used their own protocols to collect whole blood in K2EDTA tubes. Collaborator samples were shipped for TCRbeta analysis as frozen whole blood, isolated PBMCs, or DNA extracted from either sample type. This chain joins TRBV5-1 to TRBJ1-5, with TRBD1 matching 7 junction bases. The sample comprised peripheral blood. This clonotype was obtained from a man between 40 and 49 years old who had recovered from COVID-19. The DNA reads as follows: TGCGCCAGCAGCCTAACGGGACAGAGCAATCAGCCCCAGCATTTT. Its product reads: CASSLTGQSNQPQHF. Full variable domain (CDR3 extended with the reference TRBV5-1 and TRBJ1-5 proteins): KAGVTQTPRYLIKTRGQQVTLSCSPISGHRSVSWYQQTPGQGLQFLFEYFSETQRNKGNFPGRFSGRQFSNSRSEMNVSTLELGDSALYLCASSLTGQSNQPQHFGDGTRLSIL.